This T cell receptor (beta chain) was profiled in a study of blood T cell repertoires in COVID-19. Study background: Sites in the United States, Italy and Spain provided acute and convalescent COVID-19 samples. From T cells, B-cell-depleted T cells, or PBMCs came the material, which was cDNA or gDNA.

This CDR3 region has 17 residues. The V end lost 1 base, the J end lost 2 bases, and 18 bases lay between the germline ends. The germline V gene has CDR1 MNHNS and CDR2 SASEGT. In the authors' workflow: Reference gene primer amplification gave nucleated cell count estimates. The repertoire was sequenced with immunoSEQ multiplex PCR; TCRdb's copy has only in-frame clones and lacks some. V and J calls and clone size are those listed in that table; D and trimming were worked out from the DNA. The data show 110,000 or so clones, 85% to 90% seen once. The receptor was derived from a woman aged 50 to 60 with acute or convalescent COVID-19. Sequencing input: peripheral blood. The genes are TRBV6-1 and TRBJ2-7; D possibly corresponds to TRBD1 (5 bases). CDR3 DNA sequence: TGTGCCAGCAGTGAAGTTGAGCGAGAGGACACGACCTACGAGCAGTACTTC. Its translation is CASSEVEREDTTYEQYF.